Described below is a single T cell receptor beta chain sequence and its context. This sample is drawn from a study of control samples from healthy donors and cancer patients. Some clones are missing from TCRdb's copy, which holds only in-frame ones; the method was immunoSEQ multiplex PCR. Of around 95,000 clones in the sample, approximately 86% are singletons; the top ten hold approximately 19%. Sequenced: blood. This clonotype was sampled from a man younger than 40 in good health.

The CDR3 DNA reads TGCGCCAGCAGCTTGGCCCTAGGATCTGGAAACACCATATATTTT. It translates to CASSLALGSGNTIYF. The chain joins TRBV5-1 to TRBJ1-3; unclear D gene. This CDR3 region has 15 residues. Germline values: CDR1 SGHRS, CDR2 YFSETQ. V was pared by 0 bases and J by 1 base, with 8 bases between. Combining the CDR3 with reference TRBV5-1 and TRBJ1-3 gives the whole variable domain KAGVTQTPRYLIKTRGQQVTLSCSPISGHRSVSWYQQTPGQGLQFLFEYFSETQRNKGNFPGRFSGRQFSNSRSEMNVSTLELGDSALYLCASSLALGSGNTIYFGEGSWLTVV.